This passage covers 10 T cell receptor beta chains from one sample sequenced in a study of T cells in tuberculosis. Here immunoSEQ multiplex PCR was the method, and the copy in TCRdb shows in-frame clones only, minus some. The sample holds some 23,000 clones, around nine tenths seen once. The sequenced material came from PBMCs. The receptor source for this set is a donor aged 5-35 years with latent tuberculosis or without tuberculosis infection. Some clones in this sample may be carry-over from other donors' samples.

The chain is built from TRBV7-2 and TRBJ2-7, with 7 positions matching TRBD1. V shed 5 bases and J 5 bases; nucleotides not matched to a gene: 9. The CDR3 is 14 amino acids. Germline CDR1 SGHTA, CDR2 FQGNSA. DNA for the CDR3: TGTGCCAGCAGCGTCCGGGACAGTTCGCACGAGCAGTACTTC. It translates to CASSVRDSSHEQYF.

The V and J genes are TRBV6-5 and TRBJ1-4; D is perhaps TRBD1 (6 bases). The CDR3 extends over 14 amino acids. Trimming took off 6 bases at V and 7 bases at J, with 15 bases between the two ends. The germline V gene encodes CDR1 MNHEY and CDR2 SVGAGI. The CDR3 loop is CASRSRGGGEKLFF. CDR3 coding DNA: TGTGCCAGCAGAAGTAGGGGGGGCGGTGAAAAACTGTTTTTT.

This CDR3 is CVGGKDWEQYF. In DNA form, the CDR3 reads TGTGTCGGAGGAAAGGATTGGGAGCAGTACTTC. The chain joins TRBV2 to TRBJ2-7; D is perhaps TRBD2 (5 bases). The CDR3 spans 11 residues. Germline values: CDR1 SNHLY, CDR2 FYNNEI.

On this clone: The DNA is left out, because the CDR3 cannot be placed on it with certainty; the CDR3 is given as TCRdb lists it. This rearrangement joins TRBV9 to TRBJ1-1; TRBD1, the D gene given by the table, was not confirmed from the DNA. The germline gives CDR1 SGDLS, CDR2 YYNGEE. The CDR3 contains 14 residues when both ends are counted. The CDR3 spells CASSVAQGNRPKFF.

The chain combines TRBV19 with TRBJ2-1, with D possibly matching TRBD2 (9 bases). The length of the CDR3 is 22 residues. CDR1 and CDR2 from the germline V gene are LNHDA and SQIVND (reference sequence). Trimming removed 5 bases from V and 7 bases from J, with 39 bases in between. CDR3 bases: TGTGCCAGTAGTCTACTCCATGCGGCAGGGGGCTTGGCTAGCGGGGCGAGGAATGAGCAGTTCTTC. Its protein is CASSLLHAAGGLASGARNEQFF.

V usage is TRBV7-8 and J usage is TRBJ1-5, with D possibly TRBD1 on 5 matching bases. The V gene lost 2 bases and the J gene lost 4 bases, with 12 bases spanning the gap. Germline assignment: CDR1 SGHVS and CDR2 FQNEAQ. The CDR3 spans 15 residues. In nucleotides, the CDR3 is TGTGCCAGCAGCTTAAGTGGGGGGATTAATCAGCCCCAGCATTTT. Translating it yields CASSLSGGINQPQHF.

The chain recombines TRBV2 with TRBJ1-2; 9 positions match TRBD1. The CDR3 consists of 13 residues. Losses at the gene ends were 6 bases for V and 7 bases for J; bases not matched to a gene: 6. The germline V gene encodes CDR1 SNHLY and CDR2 FYNNEI. This chain's CDR3 is CASSYRGRGGYTF. CDR3 in DNA: TGTGCCAGCAGCTACAGGGGGCGCGGTGGCTACACCTTC.

This clone has more than one count but fewer than ten. The chain joins TRBV7-6 to TRBJ1-3, with 7 bases fitting TRBD1. Germline V CDR1 and CDR2: SGHVS, FNYEAQ. The trim removed 2 bases at V and 4 bases at J, leaving 2 bases unmatched. The CDR3 is 14 amino acids. The DNA for the CDR3 is TGTGCCAGCAGCTTACCGGGACAGGGAAACACCATATATTTT. Amino acids: CASSLPGQGNTIYF.

This chain uses TRBV7-2 with TRBJ2-1; 11 bases align to TRBD1. Trimming took 5 bases from V and 4 from J; bases not matched to a gene: 10. There are 17 residues in the CDR3. Germline CDR1 reads SGHTA; CDR2 reads FQGNSA. DNA for the CDR3: TGTGCCAGCAGCCGACGATGGACAGGGGGCGGATACAATGAGCAGTTCTTC. Protein: CASSRRWTGGGYNEQFF.

This clone is a singleton in its sample. In DNA, the CDR3 is TGCGCCAGCAGCTGGAACAGGGGCCCGGGTGAGAACTATGGCTACACCTTC. Encoded protein: CASSWNRGPGENYGYTF. The V call is TRBV5-1, the J call TRBJ1-2; TRBD1 agrees at 7 bases. The germline gives CDR1 SGHRS, CDR2 YFSETQ. The CDR3 contains 17 residues. J lost 2 bases, V lost 3 bases, and 13 bases had no gene match.